This paragraph covers one T cell receptor beta chain sequence. Per germline, CDR1 GTSNPN and CDR2 SVGIG (reference sequence). The length of the CDR3 is 15 residues. V lost 5 bases and J lost 0, with 14 bases in between. This sample is drawn from a study of control samples from healthy donors and cancer patients. TCRdb's copy holds only in-frame clones and misses some; the assay was immunoSEQ multiplex PCR. There are about 150,000 clones in the sample; over 85% occur only once, and over 2% lies in the top ten. Sequences were obtained from blood. The genes are TRBV30 and TRBJ1-5; a weak D match, TRBD1 (5 bases). This receptor was obtained from a man aged 45-65 years in good health. CDR3 region: CAWSGRNPSNQPQHF. The DNA for the CDR3 is TGTGCCTGGTCGGGACGGAACCCTAGCAATCAGCCCCAGCATTTT.